What follows are 26 T cell receptor beta chains derived from one specimen sequenced in a study of cytomegalovirus exposure and HLA in healthy donors. With 60 Vbeta and 13 Jbeta primers, the PCR was carried out. Measured with immunoSEQ multiplex PCR; TCRdb has only the in-frame clones, and not every one. This repertoire shows around 150,000 clones, around 84% found once; its top ten account for around 3.1%. Material: PBMCs. These TCRs come from a woman aged 35 to 49 in good health and CMV-seronegative.

The chain carries TRBV5-1 and TRBJ2-7, with D perhaps TRBD2 (6 bases). The CDR3 is made up of 13 amino acids. V was clipped by 2 bases and J by 6 bases, with 12 bases between them. Germline CDR1 reads SGHRS; CDR2 reads YFSETQ. The CDR3 sequence: CASSFGREVEQYF. The CDR3 nucleotides are TGCGCCAGCAGCTTCGGCAGGGAGGTCGAGCAGTACTTC.

In DNA form, the CDR3 reads TGTGCCAGCAGCCATAGTGGGGACAGGGGGTTTAATGAAGCTTTCTTT. It translates to CASSHSGDRGFNEAFF. The rearrangement joins TRBV7-8 to TRBJ1-1; 11 bases map to TRBD1. V was clipped by 5 bases and J by 7 bases; unmatched bases: 12. The CDR3 sequence is 16 residues long. Germline V gene data show CDR1 as SGHVS and CDR2 as FQNEAQ.

This clone has just a few counts. The same CDR3 also results from other DNA sequences found in this sample. This chain uses TRBV5-1 with TRBJ1-1; 10 bases are a match to TRBD1. Germline V gene data show CDR1 as SGHRS and CDR2 as YFSETQ. The CDR3 is 15 amino acids. Unmatched junction bases numbered 2, after V lost 2 bases and J lost 1 base. As DNA, the CDR3 is TGCGCCAGCAGCTTCGGGACAGGGGAGAACACTGAAGCTTTCTTT. Its protein product is CASSFGTGENTEAFF. Full variable domain (outside the CDR3, taken from reference TRBV5-1 and TRBJ1-1): KAGVTQTPRYLIKTRGQQVTLSCSPISGHRSVSWYQQTPGQGLQFLFEYFSETQRNKGNFPGRFSGRQFSNSRSEMNVSTLELGDSALYLCASSFGTGENTEAFFGQGTRLTVV.

The chain couples TRBV15 to TRBJ2-1; D unresolved. The CDR3 consists of 12 residues. Trimming shortened V by 6 bases and J by 5 bases, and 8 bases separated the two germline ends. Germline values: CDR1 LNHNV, CDR2 YYDKDF (reference sequence). CDR3 loop: CATSKFNNEQFF. The CDR3, as DNA: TGTGCCACCAGTAAATTTAACAATGAGCAGTTCTTC.

V and J are TRBV2 and TRBJ1-5, with TRBD1 matching over 8 bases. Trimming cost V 6 bases and J 9 bases; bases outside gene matches: 7. This CDR3 spans 13 amino acids. Looked up from germline, CDR1 is SNHLY and CDR2 is FYNNEI. CDR3 in DNA: TGTGCCAGCAGGACAGGGGTAGGGGGGCCCCAGCATTTT. This translates into CASRTGVGGPQHF.

The V call is TRBV2, the J call TRBJ1-2; tentatively, D is TRBD1 (5 bases). The CDR3 spans 13 residues. V was cut by 2 bases and J by 4 bases, with 8 bases left in between. Germline CDR1 SNHLY, CDR2 FYNNEI. CDR3: CASSEQGSYGYTF. The CDR3 nucleotides read TGTGCCAGCAGTGAACAGGGTAGCTATGGCTACACCTTC.

V gene TRBV5-1 combines with J gene TRBJ2-1, with a weak D call TRBD2 (5 bases). The CDR3 runs 14 residues. Trimming removed 0 bases from V and 8 bases from J, with 12 bases in between. Looked up from germline, CDR1 is SGHRS and CDR2 is YFSETQ. CDR3 nucleotide sequence: TGCGCCAGCAGCTTGGTAGCTGGGAGCGATGAGCAGTTCTTC. Its translation: CASSLVAGSDEQFF.

The chain employs TRBV7-9 and TRBJ2-1; 7 nucleotides line up with TRBD2. Unmatched junction bases numbered 5, after V lost 1 base and J lost 2 bases. This CDR3 contains 16 residues. Looked up from germline, CDR1 is SEHNR and CDR2 is FQNEAQ (reference sequence). DNA for the CDR3: TGTGCCAGCAGCTTAGTTTGGCGGGGGACCTACAATGAGCAGTTCTTC. As protein: CASSLVWRGTYNEQFF.

V and J are TRBV7-6 and TRBJ1-3; TRBD1 aligns across 9 bases. Germline CDR1 reads SGHVS; CDR2 reads FNYEAQ. The CDR3 has 15 amino acids. V gave up 1 base and J gave up 4 bases; unmatched junction bases: 2. CDR3 coding DNA: TGTGCCAGCAGCTTAGTAGGGACAGGGGGAAACACCATATATTTT. It encodes CASSLVGTGGNTIYF.

V usage is TRBV2 and J usage is TRBJ1-6, with a tentative D call TRBD1 (6 bases). Per germline, CDR1 SNHLY and CDR2 FYNNEI. Trimming stripped 7 bases from V and 5 bases from J, with 12 bases between. The CDR3 length is 14 residues. CDR3 protein: CASTRTANNSPLHF. In DNA, the CDR3 is TGTGCCAGCACACGGACAGCTAATAATTCACCCCTCCACTTT.

This chain connects TRBV19 to TRBJ1-2; D is possibly TRBD1 (6 bases). Trimming cost V 6 bases and J 5 bases, with 16 bases left between them. From germline, CDR1 is LNHDA and CDR2 SQIVND (reference sequence). CDR3 length: 14 residues. CDR3 amino acids: CASSNPGGAYGYTF. The CDR3 region has the DNA TGTGCCAGTAGCAACCCGGGGGGCGCGTATGGCTACACCTTC.

This clone was seen only once. This rearrangement joins TRBV19 to TRBJ1-3; 7 bases match TRBD1. From germline, CDR1 is LNHDA and CDR2 SQIVND (reference sequence). The trim removed 2 bases at V and 3 bases at J, leaving 7 bases unmatched. The CDR3 has 16 residues. CDR3 sequence reads: CASSITGRGYGNTIYF. CDR3 coding DNA: TGTGCCAGTAGTATAACCGGCAGGGGGTATGGAAACACCATATATTTT.

The chain links TRBV29-1 to TRBJ1-1, with D perhaps matching TRBD1 (6 bases). Trimming took off 3 bases at V and 1 base at J, with 6 bases between the two ends. Germline lookup yields CDR1 SQVTM and CDR2 ANQGSEA. CDR3 length: 12 amino acids. CDR3 loop: CSVDRGNTEAFF. CDR3 bases: TGCAGCGTTGACAGGGGGAACACTGAAGCTTTCTTT. The variable domain in full, completed from reference TRBV29-1 and TRBJ1-1, reads SAVISQKPSRDICQRGTSLTIQCQVDSQVTMMFWYRQQPGQSLTLIATANQGSEATYESGFVIDKFPISRPNLTFSTLTVSNMSPEDSSIYLCSVDRGNTEAFFGQGTRLTVV.

This chain joins TRBV6-1 and TRBJ1-2; 11 bases align to TRBD1. The CDR3 contains 14 residues. Unmatched junction bases numbered 0, after V lost 3 bases and J lost 3 bases. Germline V gene data show CDR1 as MNHNS and CDR2 as SASEGT. The CDR3 sequence is CASSEDRGHYGYTF. The CDR3 bases are TGTGCCAGCAGTGAGGACAGGGGGCACTATGGCTACACCTTC.

The chain couples TRBV5-4 to TRBJ2-7, with D maybe TRBD1 (6 bases). The germline V and J ends were trimmed by 3 bases and 4 bases, with 14 bases remaining between them. The CDR3 has 14 residues. Germline V lookup: CDR1 SGHNT, CDR2 YYREEE (reference sequence). The CDR3 region has the DNA TGTGCCAGCAGCTCAATAGGCGGACAGTACGAGCAGTACTTC. Encoded protein: CASSSIGGQYEQYF.

The chain links TRBV6-1 to TRBJ2-4; 8 nucleotides line up with TRBD1. The germline gives CDR1 MNHNS, CDR2 SASEGT. The CDR3 contains 16 residues. Losses at the gene ends were 2 bases for V and 4 bases for J; bases not matched to a gene: 7. CDR3 nucleotide sequence: TGTGCCAGCAGTGAACCTTCGGACAGGGTGAAAAACATTCAGTACTTC. It yields the protein CASSEPSDRVKNIQYF.

V and J are TRBV5-4 and TRBJ1-2; a possible D gene is TRBD1 (6 bases). The CDR3 loop spans 18 amino acids. The V end was cut by 3 bases, the J end by 4 bases, with 25 bases between. The germline gives CDR1 SGHNT, CDR2 YYREEE (reference sequence). Here the CDR3 DNA reads TGTGCCAGCAGCTCGAGGGCGGGGGGCGCCGGGAGGAGCTATGGCTACACCTTC. It specifies CASSSRAGGAGRSYGYTF.

This rearrangement joins TRBV6-5 to TRBJ1-6; tentative D call: TRBD1 (5 bases). CDR1 is MNHEY and CDR2 is SVGAGI in the germline V gene. V was trimmed by 2 bases and J by 17 bases, leaving 16 bases between them. This CDR3 is built from 13 residues. The CDR3: CASSYTQGVPVHF. The CDR3, as DNA: TGTGCCAGCAGTTACACTCAGGGTGTCCCGGTCCACTTT.

The rearrangement links TRBV7-8 to TRBJ2-5; a possible D gene is TRBD2 (5 bases). The CDR3 has 16 amino acids. CDR1 SGHVS and CDR2 FQNEAQ come from the germline V gene. Trimming removed 5 bases from V and 0 bases from J, with 16 bases in between. CDR3 bases: TGTGCCAGCAGCCCCGGACTTACTCAGTACCAAGAGACCCAGTACTTC. This sequence encodes CASSPGLTQYQETQYF.

This clone was seen only a few times. The gene calls are TRBV7-9 and TRBJ2-7, with TRBD1 identical over 8 bases. Germline V lookup: CDR1 SEHNR, CDR2 FQNEAQ (reference sequence). The CDR3 length is 18 residues. V lost 3 bases to trimming and J lost 2 bases; unmatched junction nucleotides: 15. The chain's CDR3 is CASSFFRPPGQVTYEQYF. CDR3 in DNA: TGTGCCAGCAGCTTTTTCCGACCCCCGGGACAGGTAACCTACGAGCAGTACTTC.

CDR3 sequence reads: CASTGQPNTEAFF. CDR3 DNA: TGTGCCAGCACGGGACAGCCGAACACTGAAGCTTTCTTT. The chain links TRBV6-5 to TRBJ1-1, with 7 bases aligning to TRBD1. This CDR3 comprises 13 residues. Trimming removed 7 bases from V and 1 base from J; junction bases left unmatched: 3. Germline CDR1 is MNHEY and CDR2 is SVGAGI.

The chain combines TRBV7-9 with TRBJ2-3; a possible D gene is TRBD2 (6 bases). Per germline, CDR1 SEHNR and CDR2 FQNEAQ (reference sequence). The CDR3 sequence is 16 residues long. Trimming took 4 bases from V and 0 from J, leaving 14 bases between them. The CDR3 loop reads CASSSKGGGSTDTQYF. As DNA, the CDR3 is TGTGCCAGCAGCTCTAAGGGTGGGGGGAGCACAGATACGCAGTATTTT.

The rearrangement uses TRBV14 and TRBJ2-5; possibly TRBD1 for D (6 bases). Per the germline V gene, CDR1 is SGHDN and CDR2 is FVKESK. Trimming left V 4 bases short and J 3 bases short, with 12 bases between. The CDR3 loop spans 14 amino acids. The DNA of the CDR3 is TGTGCCAGCAGCCCAGGGGTGGTGGAAGAGACCCAGTACTTC. It codes for CASSPGVVEETQYF. The variable domain in full, with the rest retrieved from reference TRBV14 and TRBJ2-5, is EAGVTQFPSHSVIEKGQTVTLRCDPISGHDNLYWYRRVMGKEIKFLLHFVKESKQDESGMPNNRFLAERTGGTYSTLKVQPAELEDSGVYFCASSPGVVEETQYFGPGTRLLVL.

This rearrangement joins TRBV5-8 to TRBJ2-5; 8 bases line up with TRBD2. After removal of 0 bases from V and 1 base from J, the junction contained 8 bases not matched to a gene. This CDR3 region has 17 residues. Germline assignment: CDR1 SGHTS and CDR2 YDEGEE. This CDR3 reads CASSLGDRRGVQETQYF. In DNA form, the CDR3 reads TGTGCCAGCAGCTTGGGAGACAGGCGGGGGGTCCAAGAGACCCAGTACTTC.

For the CDR3, the DNA is TGTGCCAGCAGCGGAAGGGGACTAGCGGGGGGTACAAGTGAGCAGTTCTTC. This encodes CASSGRGLAGGTSEQFF. This chain joins TRBV9 and TRBJ2-1, with TRBD2 matching 15 bases. The CDR3 spans 17 residues. Looked up from germline, CDR1 is SGDLS and CDR2 is YYNGEE. Germline trimming cut 3 bases from V and 9 bases from J; bases unmatched to any gene: 10. Together with reference TRBV9 and TRBJ2-1, the CDR3 gives the full variable domain: DSGVTQTPKHLITATGQRVTLRCSPRSGDLSVYWYQQSLDQGLQFLIQYYNGEERAKGNILERFSAQQFPDLHSELNLSSLELGDSALYFCASSGRGLAGGTSEQFFGPGTRLTVL.

This clone was observed a few times. The sample has other DNA sequences that encode this CDR3 too. The rearrangement uses TRBV10-1 and TRBJ1-2, with TRBD1 matching 8 bases. The V gene end was trimmed by 0 bases and the J gene end by 0 bases; junction bases not matched to a gene: 0. CDR3 size: 15 residues. CDR1 WNHNN and CDR2 SYGVQD come from the germline V gene (reference sequence). The CDR3 region is CASSESTGANYGYTF. CDR3 coding DNA: TGCGCCAGCAGTGAGTCGACAGGGGCTAACTATGGCTACACCTTC.